This T cell receptor (beta chain) was recorded in a study of cytomegalovirus exposure and HLA in healthy donors. Overall study results and limits: Later genetic work tied a missense DCLRE1C variant to beta-chain V and J trimming. HLA allele associations emerged for some 16,000 TCR beta sequences in a later analysis, at 0.05 false discovery rate. Certain sequence variants were highly shared and formed a cluster, and this cluster was likely a sequencing artifact.

This CDR3 comprises 14 residues. Trimming stripped 4 bases from V and 4 bases from J, with 16 bases between. From germline, CDR1 is SQVTM and CDR2 ANQGSEA. A word on this clone: The antigen is undetermined.

Vbeta (60) and Jbeta (13) primers were used in the PCR. The protocol was immunoSEQ multiplex PCR, while the TCRdb copy is restricted to in-frame clones and leaves out a portion. The table has about 160,000 clones, approximately 70% seen once. This sequence joins TRBV29-1 and TRBJ1-1; a weak D match, TRBD1 (5 bases). This receptor was obtained from a man between 18 and 29 years old in good health and CMV-seropositive. The sequenced material came from PBMCs. The CDR3 region is CSVALRGKVTEAFF. CDR3 bases: TGCAGCGTTGCTCTCCGGGGGAAGGTCACTGAAGCTTTCTTT. The variable domain in full, with the rest retrieved from reference TRBV29-1 and TRBJ1-1, is SAVISQKPSRDICQRGTSLTIQCQVDSQVTMMFWYRQQPGQSLTLIATANQGSEATYESGFVIDKFPISRPNLTFSTLTVSNMSPEDSSIYLCSVALRGKVTEAFFGQGTRLTVV.